This T cell receptor beta chain stems from a study of vaccination effects on CD4 cells after COVID-19. Within the ViraFEST assay, antigen-specific CD4+ T cells underwent expansion with viral peptide pools prior to sequencing. Cells that had been cultured for roughly eleven days were the source of isolated CD4+ T cells. Every participant took two doses of the BNT162b2 or mRNA-1273 vaccine. Approximately 2 million PBMC were placed in each well, which was supplemented with approximately 9.7 IU/ml IL-2 and about 10 ug/ml peptides. V shed 2 bases and J shed 0 bases, with 4 bases lying between them. CDR1 and CDR2 from the germline V gene are KGHSH and LQKENI. This CDR3 comprises 13 residues. As concerns this clone: The antigen is unknown.

Profiling relied on immunoSEQ multiplex PCR, and the TCRdb table lists in-frame clones only, not all of them. The data show 25,000 to 35,000 clones, about 69% seen once. The receptor's source is a human donor who received a COVID-19 vaccine. The gene calls are TRBV18 and TRBJ1-1; unclear D gene. This sample comprised CD4+ T cells from PBMCs cultured with HCoV-NL63 spike peptides, obtained after COVID-19 vaccination. CDR3 coding DNA: TGTGCCAGCTCACCAGTTATGAACACTGAAGCTTTCTTT. Its protein product is CASSPVMNTEAFF.